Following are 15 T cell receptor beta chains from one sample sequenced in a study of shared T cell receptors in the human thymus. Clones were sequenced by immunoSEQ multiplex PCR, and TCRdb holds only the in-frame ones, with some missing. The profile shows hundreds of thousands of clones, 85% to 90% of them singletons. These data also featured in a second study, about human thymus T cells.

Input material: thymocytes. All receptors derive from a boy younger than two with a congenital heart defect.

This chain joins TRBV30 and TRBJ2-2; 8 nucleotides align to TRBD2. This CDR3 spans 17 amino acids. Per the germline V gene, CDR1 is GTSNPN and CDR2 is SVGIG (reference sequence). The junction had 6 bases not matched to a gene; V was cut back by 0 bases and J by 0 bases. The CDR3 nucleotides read TGTGCCTGGAGTGTGAGAGCTAGCGGGTCGAACACCGGGGAGCTGTTTTTT. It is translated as CAWSVRASGSNTGELFF.

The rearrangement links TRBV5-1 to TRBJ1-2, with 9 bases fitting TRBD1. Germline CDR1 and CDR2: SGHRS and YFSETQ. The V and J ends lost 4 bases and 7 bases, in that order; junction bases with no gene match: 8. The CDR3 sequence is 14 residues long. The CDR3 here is CASSPARDRVGYTF. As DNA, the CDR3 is TGCGCCAGCAGCCCGGCCCGGGACAGGGTTGGCTACACCTTC.

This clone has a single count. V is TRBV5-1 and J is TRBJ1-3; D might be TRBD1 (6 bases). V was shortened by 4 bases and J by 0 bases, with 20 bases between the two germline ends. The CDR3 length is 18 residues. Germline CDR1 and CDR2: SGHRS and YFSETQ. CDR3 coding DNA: TGCGCCAGCAGCCCGCTCGGTCACAGGGACCGCTCTGGAAACACCATATATTTT. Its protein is CASSPLGHRDRSGNTIYF.

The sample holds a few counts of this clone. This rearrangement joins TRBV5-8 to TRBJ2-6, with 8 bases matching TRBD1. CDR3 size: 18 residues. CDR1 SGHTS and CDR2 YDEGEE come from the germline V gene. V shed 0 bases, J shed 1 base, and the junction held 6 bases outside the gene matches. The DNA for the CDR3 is TGTGCCAGCAGCTTGGCGACAGGGGAGACTTCTGGGGCCAACGTCCTGACTTTC. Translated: CASSLATGETSGANVLTF.

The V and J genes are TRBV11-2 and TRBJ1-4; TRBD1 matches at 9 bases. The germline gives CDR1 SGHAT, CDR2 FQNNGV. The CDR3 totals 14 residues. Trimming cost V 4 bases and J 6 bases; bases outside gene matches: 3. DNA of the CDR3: TGTGCCAGCAGCTCCGACAGGGGGGATGAAAAACTGTTTTTT. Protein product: CASSSDRGDEKLFF.

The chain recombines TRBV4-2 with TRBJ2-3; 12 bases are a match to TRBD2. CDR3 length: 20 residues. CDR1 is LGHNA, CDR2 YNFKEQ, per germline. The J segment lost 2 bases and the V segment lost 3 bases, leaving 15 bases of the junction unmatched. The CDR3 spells CASSHASSGRAHRYTDTQYF. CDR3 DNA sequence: TGTGCCAGCAGCCATGCCTCTAGCGGGAGGGCCCACCGATACACAGATACGCAGTATTTT.

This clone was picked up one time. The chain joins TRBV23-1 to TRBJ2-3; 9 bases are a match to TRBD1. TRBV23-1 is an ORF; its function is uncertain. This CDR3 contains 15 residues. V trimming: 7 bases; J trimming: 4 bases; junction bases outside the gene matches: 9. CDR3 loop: CASTSTGGWSDTQYF. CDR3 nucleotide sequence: TGCGCCAGCACCTCGACAGGGGGTTGGTCAGATACGCAGTATTTT.

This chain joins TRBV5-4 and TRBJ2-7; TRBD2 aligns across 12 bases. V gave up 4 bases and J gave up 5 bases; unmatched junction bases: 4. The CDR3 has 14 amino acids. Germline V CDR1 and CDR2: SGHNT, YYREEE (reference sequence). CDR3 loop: CASSPGLAGHEQYF. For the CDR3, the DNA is TGTGCCAGCAGCCCGGGACTAGCGGGTCACGAGCAGTACTTC.

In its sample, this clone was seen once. The CDR3: CASSPPLSGYTEAFF. The CDR3 coding sequence is TGTGCCAGCTCGCCCCCCCTGTCGGGATACACTGAAGCTTTCTTT. V usage is TRBV18 and J usage is TRBJ1-1; D remains ambiguous. The V and J ends lost 6 bases and 3 bases respectively, with 17 bases between them. Per germline, CDR1 KGHSH and CDR2 LQKENI. There are 15 residues in the CDR3.

The CDR3 sequence: CASSLSGNPYEQYF. The CDR3 bases are TGTGCCAGCAGCCTTAGCGGAAACCCCTACGAGCAGTACTTC. The rearrangement links TRBV11-2 to TRBJ2-7; perhaps TRBD2 as D (6 bases). Trimming shortened V by 5 bases and J by 2 bases, and 13 bases separated the two germline ends. This CDR3 has 14 amino acids. CDR1 and CDR2 (germline): SGHAT, FQNNGV.

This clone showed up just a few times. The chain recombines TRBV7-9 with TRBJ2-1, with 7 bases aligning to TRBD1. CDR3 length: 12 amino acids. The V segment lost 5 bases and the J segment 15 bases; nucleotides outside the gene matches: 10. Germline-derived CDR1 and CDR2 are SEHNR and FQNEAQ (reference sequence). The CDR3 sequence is CASSRVRDSRFF. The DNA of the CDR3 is TGTGCCAGCAGCCGGGTTCGGGACAGTCGGTTCTTC.

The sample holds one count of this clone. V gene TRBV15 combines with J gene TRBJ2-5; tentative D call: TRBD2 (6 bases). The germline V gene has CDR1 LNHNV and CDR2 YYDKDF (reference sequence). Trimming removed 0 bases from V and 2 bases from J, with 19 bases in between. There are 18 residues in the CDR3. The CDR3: CATSRDIPSALGQETQYF. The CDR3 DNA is TGTGCCACCAGCAGAGATATACCTAGCGCTCTGGGTCAAGAGACCCAGTACTTC.

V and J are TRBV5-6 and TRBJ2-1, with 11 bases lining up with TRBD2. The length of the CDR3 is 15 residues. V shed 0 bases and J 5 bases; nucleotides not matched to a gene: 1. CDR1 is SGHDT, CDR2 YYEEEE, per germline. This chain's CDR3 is CASSLAGLADNEQFF. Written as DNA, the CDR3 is TGTGCCAGCAGCTTGGCGGGACTAGCGGACAATGAGCAGTTCTTC.

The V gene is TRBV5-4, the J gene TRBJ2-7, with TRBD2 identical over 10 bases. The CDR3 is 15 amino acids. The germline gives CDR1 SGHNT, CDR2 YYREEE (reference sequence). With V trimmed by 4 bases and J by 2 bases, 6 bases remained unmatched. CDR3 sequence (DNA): TGTGCCAGCAGCCCAGCGGGAGGGGGGCCCTACGAGCAGTACTTC. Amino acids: CASSPAGGGPYEQYF.

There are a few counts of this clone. CDR3 region: CASSLKRDETQYF. CDR3 bases: TGCGCCAGCAGCTTGAAGCGGGATGAGACCCAGTACTTC. This chain uses TRBV5-1 with TRBJ2-5; TRBD2 matches at 7 bases. The V gene's germline CDR1 is SGHRS and CDR2 YFSETQ. The V and J ends lost 1 base and 5 bases, in that order; junction bases with no gene match: 2. This CDR3 is 13 amino acids long.